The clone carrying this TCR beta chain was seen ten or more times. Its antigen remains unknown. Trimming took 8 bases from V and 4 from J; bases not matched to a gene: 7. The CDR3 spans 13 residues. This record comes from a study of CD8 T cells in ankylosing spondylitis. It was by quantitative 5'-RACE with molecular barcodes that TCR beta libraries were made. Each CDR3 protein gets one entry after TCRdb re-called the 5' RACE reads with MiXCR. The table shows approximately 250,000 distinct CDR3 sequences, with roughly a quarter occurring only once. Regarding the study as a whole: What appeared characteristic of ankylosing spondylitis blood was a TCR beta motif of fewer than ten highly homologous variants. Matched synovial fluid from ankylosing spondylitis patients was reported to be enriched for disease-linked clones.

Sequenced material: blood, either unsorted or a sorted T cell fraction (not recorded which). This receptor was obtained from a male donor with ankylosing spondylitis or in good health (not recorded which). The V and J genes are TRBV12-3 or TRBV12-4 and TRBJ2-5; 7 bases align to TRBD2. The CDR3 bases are TGTGCCAGCGCGGGGAGGGGCGTAGAGACCCAGTACTTC. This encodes CASAGRGVETQYF.